This T cell receptor (beta chain) was captured by sequencing in a study of blood T cell repertoires in COVID-19. Study background: Whether acute or convalescent, the COVID-19 samples came from the United States, Italy and Spain. PBMCs, B-cell-depleted T cells, or T cells were the source of the cDNA or gDNA that made up the material.

The germline V gene encodes CDR1 MNHNY and CDR2 SVGAGI (reference sequence). Trimming cost V 4 bases and J 7 bases; bases outside gene matches: 11. The CDR3 totals 15 residues. In the original analysis: Amplification with reference gene primers provided the estimates of nucleated cell counts. Only in-frame clones appear in the TCRdb table, and some are missing; sequencing was by immunoSEQ multiplex PCR. V and J calls and clone size are as listed in that table; D and trimming were resolved from the DNA. The repertoire has tens of thousands of clones, 88% of them found once; the top ten carry roughly 5%.

This receptor was taken from a man in his fifties or sixties with active COVID-19. The gene calls are TRBV6-6 and TRBJ1-1, with 8 bases matching TRBD1. The source material was peripheral blood. The CDR3 is CASSFGTGEIFEAFF. Here the CDR3 DNA reads TGTGCCAGCAGTTTCGGGACAGGAGAGATCTTTGAAGCTTTCTTT.